This T cell receptor (beta chain) stems from a study of blood T cell repertoires in COVID-19. The CDR3 contains 15 residues. Trimming cost V 3 bases and J 3 bases; bases outside gene matches: 4. Germline lookup yields CDR1 PRHDT and CDR2 FYEKMQ (reference sequence). Assay used: immunoSEQ multiplex PCR; TCRdb lists only in-frame clones, some missing. The repertoire includes some 170,000 clones, 65% to 80% of them detected once, and 7% to 10% sits in the top ten. The genes are TRBV13 and TRBJ2-7, with 11 bases fitting TRBD1. The sequencing sample was made of peripheral blood. This clonotype originated in a man in his sixties with acute or convalescent COVID-19. CDR3 in DNA: TGTGCCAGCAGCTTGTGGGGGACAGGGGGCTACGAGCAGTACTTC. Protein: CASSLWGTGGYEQYF.